The 24 T cell receptor beta chains in this list originate from one sample, sequenced in a study of post-analysis software for immune sequencing data. Findings of the study overall: Among roughly 5 TRBV segments more frequent in patients than controls were TRBV5-6, TRBV5-1 and TRBV20-1.

The TCR beta cDNA libraries contained unique molecular identifiers. TCRdb recomputed calls from the PCR reads with MiXCR, one row per CDR3 protein. The top ten clones hold around 4.7% of a sample with about 770,000 distinct CDR3 sequences, under 60% of them seen once. Antigens of these TCRs are unknown. The sequencing input was blood. These receptors were collected from a girl aged 10 to 17 with multiple sclerosis.

The chain uses TRBV20-1 and TRBJ1-5; 11 bases agree with TRBD1. The length of the CDR3 is 18 residues. Germline V gene lookup returns CDR1 DFQATT and CDR2 SNEGSKA (reference sequence). The V gene end was trimmed by 2 bases and the J gene end by 3 bases; junction bases not matched to a gene: 12. CDR3 residues: CSARIFGQGAQDNQPQHF. DNA for the CDR3: TGCAGTGCTAGAATCTTCGGACAGGGGGCGCAGGACAATCAGCCCCAGCATTTT.

V and J are TRBV3-1 and TRBJ2-5; 8 positions match TRBD1. The length of the CDR3 is 15 residues. Germline CDR1 LGHDT, CDR2 YNNKEL (reference sequence). V dropped 1 base and J dropped 6; count of bases not matched to a gene: 7. The CDR3 loop is CASSQVTQGAKTQYF. CDR3 nucleotides: TGTGCCAGCAGCCAAGTGACTCAGGGGGCAAAGACCCAGTACTTC.

This clonotype was observed a few times. This chain connects TRBV30 to TRBJ2-7; a weak D match, TRBD1 (5 bases). Trimming stripped 2 bases from V and 4 bases from J, with 21 bases between. CDR3 length: 16 residues. The germline gives CDR1 GTSNPN, CDR2 SVGIG (reference sequence). The CDR3 sequence: CAWSLFTGPIEYEQYF. The CDR3 region has the DNA TGTGCCTGGAGTCTTTTCACAGGTCCTATCGAGTACGAGCAGTACTTC.

This clonotype has only a few counts. V is TRBV5-1 and J is TRBJ1-2, with a weak D call TRBD1 (5 bases). The CDR3 runs to 13 residues. Per the germline V gene, CDR1 is SGHRS and CDR2 is YFSETQ. V was trimmed by 1 base and J by 4 bases, leaving 8 bases between them. The DNA of the CDR3 is TGCGCCAGCAGCTTGTATACAGGCTATGGCTACACCTTC. Its protein product is CASSLYTGYGYTF.

J is TRBJ1-2 and V is TRBV24-1; D gene uncertain. The CDR3 sequence is 14 residues long. V lost 3 bases and J lost 3, with 10 bases in between. CDR1 is KGHDR, CDR2 SFDVKD, per germline. CDR3 sequence: CATSDRAKDYGYTF. CDR3 in DNA: TGTGCCACCAGTGATCGGGCCAAGGACTATGGCTACACCTTC.

This sequence joins TRBV20-1 and TRBJ2-7; possibly TRBD2 for D (6 bases). CDR3 size: 15 residues. CDR1 and CDR2 from the germline V gene are DFQATT and SNEGSKA (reference sequence). Deletions cut 3 bases from V and 4 bases from J, with 19 bases between. CDR3 sequence: CSASGSWRAGYEQYF. Written as DNA, the CDR3 is TGCAGTGCTAGCGGCTCGTGGCGGGCGGGATACGAGCAGTACTTC.

This rearrangement joins TRBV7-3 to TRBJ1-2; a weak D match, TRBD1 (6 bases). CDR1 and CDR2 from the germline V gene are SGHTA and FQGTGA. There are 15 residues in the CDR3. V was clipped by 5 bases and J by 3 bases, with 16 bases between them. The CDR3 spells CASSLLGGLDYGYTF. In nucleotides, the CDR3 is TGTGCCAGCAGCCTGTTAGGGGGGCTCGACTATGGCTACACCTTC.

This clonotype has only a few counts. The V call is TRBV6-1, the J call TRBJ1-4; D remains ambiguous. CDR1 and CDR2 from the germline V gene are MNHNS and SASEGT. CDR3 length: 13 amino acids. With 6 bases removed from V and 8 bases from J, the gap between germline ends came to 13 bases. The CDR3 nucleotides are TGTGCCAGCAGCGTTGTTAGTGGGGAAAAACTGTTTTTT. Translation: CASSVVSGEKLFF.

The chain recombines TRBV27 with TRBJ2-1; D gene uncertain. Trimming removed 5 bases at V and 10 bases at J, with 15 bases between. Germline V lookup: CDR1 MNHEY, CDR2 SMNVEV (reference sequence). There are 13 residues in the CDR3. This CDR3 reads CASSPGRLKEQFF. The CDR3 nucleotides are TGTGCCAGCAGTCCCGGACGCCTTAAGGAGCAGTTCTTC.

This clonotype was recorded a few times. The rearrangement joins TRBV20-1 to TRBJ2-5; D is uncertain. Trimming took 3 bases from V and 7 from J, leaving 15 bases between them. This CDR3 comprises 13 residues. Germline lookup yields CDR1 DFQATT and CDR2 SNEGSKA (reference sequence). CDR3 sequence reads: CSARASSSGTQYF. The CDR3 nucleotides read TGCAGTGCTAGGGCCTCCTCGTCAGGGACCCAGTACTTC.

This chain uses TRBV7-2 with TRBJ2-3, with 11 bases fitting TRBD2. Per germline, CDR1 SGHTA and CDR2 FQGNSA. The CDR3 covers 17 residues. With 3 bases clipped from V and 4 bases from J, the junction kept 9 bases outside the gene matches. The CDR3 DNA reads TGTGCCAGCAGCTTTCTGACTAGCGGGGAGGAAGCAGATACGCAGTATTTT. Its translation: CASSFLTSGEEADTQYF.

This clonotype was seen once. This chain connects TRBV30 to TRBJ2-3; D is perhaps TRBD1 or TRBD2 (6 bases each). From germline, CDR1 is GTSNPN and CDR2 SVGIG (reference sequence). V shed 8 bases and J shed 2 bases, with 17 bases lying between them. The CDR3 runs 14 residues. CDR3 in amino acids: CARGRDRFTDTQYF. The CDR3, as DNA: TGTGCCCGGGGGAGAGACAGGTTCACAGATACGCAGTATTTT. The entire variable domain, with the rest obtained from reference TRBV30 and TRBJ2-3, is as follows: SQTIHQWPATLVQPVGSPLSLECTVEGTSNPNLYWYRQAAGRGLQLLFYSVGIGQISSEVPQNLSASRPQDRQFILSSKKLLLSDSGFYLCARGRDRFTDTQYFGPGTRLTVL.

This clonotype was detected only a few times. The chain links TRBV10-3 to TRBJ2-5; D may be TRBD1 (5 bases). Germline V gives CDR1 ENHRY, CDR2 SYGVKD. The CDR3 extends over 14 amino acids. V lost 2 bases and J 9 bases, leaving 16 bases between the germline ends. The CDR3 sequence is CAISEPRTPEAQYF. CDR3 DNA: TGTGCCATCAGTGAGCCCCGGACACCCGAGGCCCAGTACTTC.

V and J are TRBV7-8 and TRBJ2-3, with 8 bases fitting TRBD2. CDR1 is SGHVS and CDR2 is FQNEAQ in the germline V gene. The CDR3 sequence is 16 residues long. The J segment lost 6 bases and the V segment lost 1 base, leaving 9 bases of the junction unmatched. CDR3 region: CASSLVSGGPGDTQYF. For the CDR3, the DNA is TGTGCCAGCAGCTTAGTTTCGGGAGGGCCAGGTGATACGCAGTATTTT.

This clonotype was counted once. The chain is built from TRBV20-1 and TRBJ2-1; TRBD1 agrees at 10 bases. This CDR3 has 17 amino acids. Germline V gene lookup returns CDR1 DFQATT and CDR2 SNEGSKA (reference sequence). The trim removed 5 bases at V and 1 base at J, leaving 11 bases unmatched. The CDR3 bases are TGCAGTGCTGGAGTGGACAGGGGGGACATGTCCTACAATGAGCAGTTCTTC. Translated, it gives CSAGVDRGDMSYNEQFF.

This chain connects TRBV6-5 to TRBJ1-6, with D possibly being TRBD1 (5 bases). This CDR3 comprises 16 residues. With 0 bases removed from V and 9 bases from J, the gap between germline ends came to 15 bases. The V gene's germline CDR1 is MNHEY and CDR2 SVGAGI. The CDR3 sequence is CASSYSNGNQGSPLHF. The CDR3 DNA is TGTGCCAGCAGTTACTCGAACGGGAATCAGGGTTCACCCCTCCACTTT.

The gene calls are TRBV4-1 and TRBJ2-7; D ambiguous. This CDR3 spans 14 amino acids. Trimming left V 1 base short and J 3 bases short, with 10 bases between. CDR1 MGHRA and CDR2 YSYEKL come from the germline V gene. The CDR3 region is CASSQGPASYEQYF. For the CDR3, the DNA is TGCGCCAGCAGCCAAGGTCCGGCGAGCTACGAGCAGTACTTC.

The chain is built from TRBV21-1 and TRBJ1-2; the table's D call of TRBD1 was not tested on the DNA. TRBV21-1 is assigned pseudogene status. CDR3 size: 16 residues. CDR3: CASSKEPGRGNYGYTF. Here the CDR3 DNA reads TGTGCCAGCAGCAAAGAACCGGGCAGGGGTAACTATGGCTACACCTTC.

V is TRBV5-1 and J is TRBJ2-7; maybe TRBD2 (5 bases). Trimming removed 0 bases at V and 2 bases at J, with 12 bases between. CDR1 and CDR2 from the germline V gene are SGHRS and YFSETQ. This CDR3 region has 15 residues. The CDR3: CASSLGPGVAYEQYF. In DNA form, the CDR3 reads TGCGCCAGCAGCTTGGGCCCCGGGGTTGCCTACGAGCAGTACTTC. Drawing the rest from reference TRBV5-1 and TRBJ2-7, the complete variable domain is KAGVTQTPRYLIKTRGQQVTLSCSPISGHRSVSWYQQTPGQGLQFLFEYFSETQRNKGNFPGRFSGRQFSNSRSEMNVSTLELGDSALYLCASSLGPGVAYEQYFGPGTRLTVT.

The J gene is TRBJ2-6, the V gene TRBV6-1; D is unclear. The germline V and J ends were trimmed by 2 bases and 1 base, with 6 bases remaining between them. The CDR3 is 15 residues long. Germline lookup yields CDR1 MNHNS and CDR2 SASEGT. CDR3 DNA sequence: TGTGCCAGCAGTGAATGTGGATCTGGGGCCAACGTCCTGACTTTC. As protein: CASSECGSGANVLTF.

This clonotype was recorded a few times. The V gene is TRBV12-3 or TRBV12-4, the J gene TRBJ2-5, with D hard to call. The CDR3 runs 13 residues. Trimming left V 3 bases short and J 4 bases short, with 9 bases between. CDR3 in amino acids: CASSLVMGETQYF. DNA of the CDR3: TGTGCCAGCAGTTTGGTCATGGGAGAGACCCAGTACTTC.

This clonotype turned up a few times. The J gene is TRBJ2-1, the V gene TRBV5-6; 10 bases are a match to TRBD2. With V trimmed by 4 bases and J by 6 bases, 16 bases remained unmatched. Germline-derived CDR1 and CDR2 are SGHDT and YYEEEE. The CDR3 is 18 amino acids. The CDR3 DNA is TGTGCCAGCAGCCCCAGAATTCGAGCTAGCGGGAGTTTCAATGAGCAGTTCTTC. Amino acids: CASSPRIRASGSFNEQFF.

This rearrangement joins TRBV6-1 to TRBJ2-1; TRBD2 matches 9 bases. Germline V gene data show CDR1 as MNHNS and CDR2 as SASEGT. CDR3 size: 15 residues. V dropped 7 bases and J dropped 2; count of bases not matched to a gene: 6. The CDR3 nucleotides read TGTGCCAGCAACCTAGCGGGAAATACCTACAATGAGCAGTTCTTC. It encodes CASNLAGNTYNEQFF.

A few counts support this clonotype. The genes are TRBV12-3 or TRBV12-4 and TRBJ1-1, with TRBD1 as a possible D gene (6 bases). The CDR3 loop spans 15 amino acids. The V gene lost 6 bases and the J gene lost 2 bases, with 16 bases spanning the gap. The CDR3 here is CASRLTGGANTEAFF. CDR3 DNA: TGTGCCAGCAGATTGACAGGCGGAGCAAACACTGAAGCTTTCTTT.